These 26 T cell receptor beta chains originate from one sample sequenced in a study of blood T cell repertoires in COVID-19. The protocol was immunoSEQ multiplex PCR, while the TCRdb copy is restricted to in-frame clones and leaves out a portion. The sample includes 300,000 to 400,000 clones, over 75% of them seen just once. Specimen: peripheral blood. All receptors come from a woman aged 60-75 years with COVID-19, enrolled during active disease.

The chain recombines TRBV9 with TRBJ2-3; 7 positions agree with TRBD2. The length of the CDR3 is 15 residues. Unmatched junction bases numbered 12, after V lost 6 bases and J lost 5 bases. Per the germline V gene, CDR1 is SGDLS and CDR2 is YYNGEE. Here the CDR3 DNA reads TGTGCCAGCACCCCGACTAGCCTCGTACAAGATACGCAGTATTTT. The encoded protein is CASTPTSLVQDTQYF.

V and J are TRBV7-2 and TRBJ2-3; D possibly corresponds to TRBD1 (5 bases). Germline lookup yields CDR1 SGHTA and CDR2 FQGNSA. This CDR3 spans 17 amino acids. V gave up 1 base and J gave up 0 bases, with 14 bases separating them. CDR3 residues: CASSLVRVSPSTDTQYF. The CDR3 DNA reads TGTGCCAGCAGCTTAGTCAGGGTTTCTCCCAGCACAGATACGCAGTATTTT.

V is TRBV18 and J is TRBJ1-3, with D unresolved. The CDR3 runs to 12 residues. Trimming took off 6 bases at V and 2 bases at J, with 5 bases between the two ends. Per germline, CDR1 KGHSH and CDR2 LQKENI. This chain's CDR3 is CASSGAGNTIYF. The CDR3 DNA reads as TGTGCCAGCTCCGGGGCTGGAAACACCATATATTTT.

The chain is built from TRBV6-2 or TRBV6-3 and TRBJ2-2; tentative D call: TRBD1 (6 bases). This CDR3 contains 15 residues. Germline V gene sequence: CDR1 MNHEY, CDR2 SVGEGT. The V gene lost 5 bases and the J gene lost 5 bases, with 15 bases spanning the gap. The CDR3 region is CASSITGFGTGELFF. The CDR3 nucleotides read TGTGCCAGCAGTATCACAGGGTTTGGGACCGGGGAGCTGTTTTTT.

The rearrangement uses TRBV7-6 and TRBJ1-1; tentative D call: TRBD1 (6 bases). CDR3 length equals 16 residues. V shed 2 bases and J shed 5 bases, with 18 bases lying between them. CDR1 and CDR2 from the germline V gene are SGHVS and FNYEAQ. The DNA of the CDR3 is TGTGCCAGCAGCTTAAACCCAGGGGCAGGGAGTACTGAAGCTTTCTTT. This encodes CASSLNPGAGSTEAFF.

This chain links TRBV18 with TRBJ1-1; 7 nucleotides align to TRBD1. V trimming: 3 bases; J trimming: 2 bases; junction bases outside the gene matches: 6. This CDR3 comprises 15 residues. Germline V gives CDR1 KGHSH, CDR2 LQKENI. The CDR3 nucleotides are TGTGCCAGCTCACCCCTGACAGGGTCAAACACTGAAGCTTTCTTT. The encoded protein is CASSPLTGSNTEAFF.

V is TRBV20-1 and J is TRBJ2-7, with a weak D call TRBD1 (5 bases). CDR1 is DFQATT and CDR2 is SNEGSKA in the germline V gene (reference sequence). The V gene lost 3 bases and the J gene lost 3 bases, with 18 bases spanning the gap. This CDR3 contains 15 residues. CDR3 DNA sequence: TGCAGTGCTAGTCTTAATCCAGGGTCATACTACGAGCAGTACTTC. Encoded protein: CSASLNPGSYYEQYF.

For the CDR3, the DNA is TGTGCCAGCACCCTAGAGACCACAGATACGCAGTATTTT. Residues: CASTLETTDTQYF. The V and J genes are TRBV27 and TRBJ2-3, with D hard to call. Deletions cut 7 bases from V and 2 bases from J, with 10 bases between. The germline V gene has CDR1 MNHEY and CDR2 SMNVEV (reference sequence). The CDR3 has 13 amino acids.

This sequence joins TRBV7-3 and TRBJ2-3; 12 positions match TRBD2. This CDR3 region has 15 residues. The V gene end was trimmed by 3 bases and the J gene end by 6 bases; junction bases not matched to a gene: 4. The germline gives CDR1 SGHTA, CDR2 FQGTGA. CDR3 in DNA: TGTGCCAGCAGCTTGCTAGCGGGGGGGCCCGATACGCAGTATTTT. Encoded protein: CASSLLAGGPDTQYF.

This chain connects TRBV9 to TRBJ1-3; D is uncertain. The CDR3 length is 15 residues. Trimming stripped 3 bases from V and 0 bases from J, with 10 bases between. From germline, CDR1 is SGDLS and CDR2 YYNGEE. This CDR3 is CASSERSSSGNTIYF. The CDR3 nucleotides are TGTGCCAGCAGCGAGAGGAGTAGCTCTGGAAACACCATATATTTT.

The genes are TRBV6-5 and TRBJ2-5, with TRBD1 as a possible D gene (6 bases). CDR3 size: 13 residues. Trimming removed 5 bases at V and 4 bases at J, with 11 bases between. CDR1 and CDR2 (germline): MNHEY, SVGAGI. As DNA, the CDR3 is TGTGCCAGCAGTCGACAGGTCGGAGAGACCCAGTACTTC. It yields the protein CASSRQVGETQYF.

The chain recombines TRBV12-3 or TRBV12-4 with TRBJ2-7, with 12 nucleotides matching TRBD2. The CDR3 totals 13 residues. With V trimmed by 2 bases and J by 10 bases, 3 bases remained unmatched. The CDR3 DNA reads TGTGCCAGCAGTTTATCTAGCGGGGGGGCCCAGTACTTC. Translating gives CASSLSSGGAQYF.

The chain has TRBV28 and TRBJ2-7; D is perhaps TRBD1 (7 bases). Germline-derived CDR1 and CDR2 are MDHEN and SYDVKM. V dropped 3 bases and J dropped 6 bases, with 12 bases sitting between them. This CDR3 spans 13 amino acids. CDR3 DNA sequence: TGTGCCAGCAGTTTCCGACAGGGACTCGAGCAGTACTTC. Translation: CASSFRQGLEQYF.

The genes are TRBV4-2 and TRBJ1-2; no definite D call. The CDR3 covers 14 residues. CDR1 is LGHNA and CDR2 is YNFKEQ in the germline V gene. Trimming shortened V by 0 bases and J by 7 bases, and 12 bases separated the two germline ends. CDR3 sequence: CASSQEGGWSGYTF. CDR3 nucleotides: TGTGCCAGCAGCCAAGAGGGTGGTTGGAGTGGCTACACCTTC.

This chain uses TRBV6-1 with TRBJ1-1, with D tentatively TRBD1 (5 bases). Per germline, CDR1 MNHNS and CDR2 SASEGT. Between the trimmed V and J ends, which lost 5 bases and 6 bases, there was a span of 13 bases. This CDR3 region has 13 residues. CDR3 in amino acids: CASSSRLGAEAFF. CDR3 DNA: TGTGCCAGCAGTTCCCGACTAGGGGCTGAAGCTTTCTTT.

The chain uses TRBV5-1 and TRBJ2-3, with D maybe TRBD1 (5 bases). This CDR3 has 16 residues. V was trimmed by 1 base and J by 3 bases, leaving 15 bases between them. Germline assignment: CDR1 SGHRS and CDR2 YFSETQ. As DNA, the CDR3 is TGCGCCAGCAGCTTGCCGTCAGGGATAGAAACAGATACGCAGTATTTT. It specifies CASSLPSGIETDTQYF.

This clone has only a few counts. This CDR3 reads CASSYRGMSTDTQYF. In DNA, the CDR3 is TGTGCCAGCAGTTACCGGGGAATGAGCACAGATACGCAGTATTTT. The rearrangement uses TRBV6-5 and TRBJ2-3; weak D call: TRBD2 (5 bases). The germline gives CDR1 MNHEY, CDR2 SVGAGI. The length of the CDR3 is 15 residues. V was cut by 2 bases and J by 0 bases, with 9 bases left in between.

The chain combines TRBV4-2 with TRBJ1-2; D ambiguous. The CDR3 loop spans 14 amino acids. With 4 bases removed from V and 4 bases from J, the gap between germline ends came to 13 bases. CDR1 and CDR2 (germline): LGHNA, YNFKEQ. The CDR3 sequence is CASSPRTAPYGYTF. The CDR3 coding sequence is TGTGCCAGCAGCCCCCGAACAGCTCCCTATGGCTACACCTTC.

The chain recombines TRBV7-6 with TRBJ2-7; 12 bases agree with TRBD2. CDR1 and CDR2 (germline): SGHVS, FNYEAQ. The ends lost 1 base at V and 12 bases at J; junction bases unmatched: 7. This CDR3 has 14 amino acids. The CDR3 DNA reads TGTGCCAGCAGCTTAGGGGAGACTAGCGGGAGTACGTACTTC. This codes for CASSLGETSGSTYF.

The CDR3 reads CASSSGLAWETQYF. CDR3 in DNA: TGTGCCAGCAGCTCCGGACTAGCTTGGGAGACCCAGTACTTC. This rearrangement joins TRBV11-1 to TRBJ2-5, with 8 bases that match TRBD2. V dropped 4 bases and J dropped 5; count of bases not matched to a gene: 6. CDR1 SGHAT and CDR2 FQDESV come from the germline V gene (reference sequence). This CDR3 spans 14 amino acids.

The V call is TRBV30, the J call TRBJ2-1, with TRBD1 identical over 7 bases. This CDR3 spans 14 amino acids. Germline CDR1 reads GTSNPN; CDR2 reads SVGIG (reference sequence). The V and J ends lost 0 bases and 10 bases, in that order; junction bases with no gene match: 9. The CDR3 loop is CAWSVVVTGVEQFF. The DNA for the CDR3 is TGTGCCTGGAGTGTAGTGGTAACAGGGGTAGAGCAGTTCTTC.

The V call is TRBV19, the J call TRBJ2-7; 8 bases match TRBD1. The CDR3 contains 12 residues. The junction had 4 bases not matched to a gene; V was cut back by 10 bases and J by 2 bases. Germline values: CDR1 LNHDA, CDR2 SQIVND (reference sequence). CDR3 coding DNA: TGTGCCACCACGGACAGGGCCTACGAGCAGTACTTC. Its protein product is CATTDRAYEQYF.

The chain couples TRBV19 to TRBJ2-4; no clear D. Trimming shortened V by 3 bases and J by 5 bases, and 5 bases separated the two germline ends. The CDR3 contains 12 residues. The V gene's germline CDR1 is LNHDA and CDR2 SQIVND (reference sequence). CDR3 DNA: TGTGCCAGTAGTATCTCGGAAAACATTCAGTACTTC. This sequence encodes CASSISENIQYF.

The chain links TRBV18 to TRBJ1-3; the D gene is possibly TRBD1 (5 bases). CDR3 length: 16 residues. The germline V and J ends were trimmed by 6 bases and 0 bases, with 15 bases remaining between them. Germline assignment: CDR1 KGHSH and CDR2 LQKENI. The CDR3 nucleotides are TGTGCCAGCTCTCAAAACCCGGGGGACTCTGGAAACACCATATATTTT. Protein sequence: CASSQNPGDSGNTIYF. The full variable domain, with the rest looked up from reference TRBV18 and TRBJ1-3, is NAGVMQNPRHLVRRRGQEARLRCSPMKGHSHVYWYRQLPEEGLKFMVYLQKENIIDESGMPKERFSAEFPKEGPSILRIQQVVRGDSAAYFCASSQNPGDSGNTIYFGEGSWLTVV.

This chain links TRBV4-2 with TRBJ2-4, with no clear D. Deletions cut 0 bases from V and 7 bases from J, with 19 bases between. The CDR3 covers 17 residues. Germline-derived CDR1 and CDR2 are LGHNA and YNFKEQ. CDR3 loop: CASSQDPSGLSRNIQYF. Here the CDR3 DNA reads TGTGCCAGCAGCCAAGACCCATCCGGTCTGTCCCGGAACATTCAGTACTTC.

The gene calls are TRBV2 and TRBJ1-2; a weak D match, TRBD1 (6 bases). CDR1 is SNHLY and CDR2 is FYNNEI in the germline V gene. CDR3 length equals 12 residues. V was pared by 11 bases and J by 3 bases, with 13 bases between. In DNA, the CDR3 is TGTGCCTCGGGGCAGGGGTACTATGGCTACACCTTC. Its translation: CASGQGYYGYTF.